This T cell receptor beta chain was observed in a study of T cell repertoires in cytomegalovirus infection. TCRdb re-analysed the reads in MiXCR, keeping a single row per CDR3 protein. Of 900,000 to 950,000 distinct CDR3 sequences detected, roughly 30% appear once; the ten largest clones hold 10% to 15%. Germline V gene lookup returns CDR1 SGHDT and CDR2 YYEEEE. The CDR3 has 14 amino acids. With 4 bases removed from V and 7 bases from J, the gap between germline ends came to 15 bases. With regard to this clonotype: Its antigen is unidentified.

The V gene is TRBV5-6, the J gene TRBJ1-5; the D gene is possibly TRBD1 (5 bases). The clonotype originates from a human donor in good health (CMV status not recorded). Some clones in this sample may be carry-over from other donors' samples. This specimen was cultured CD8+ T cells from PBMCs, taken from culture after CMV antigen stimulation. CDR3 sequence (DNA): TGTGCCAGCAGCCCGGGACGGAGGAGCCAGCCCCAGCATTTT. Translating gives CASSPGRRSQPQHF. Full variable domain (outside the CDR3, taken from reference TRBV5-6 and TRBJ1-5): DAGVTQSPTHLIKTRGQQVTLRCSPKSGHDTVSWYQQALGQGPQFIFQYYEEEERQRGNFPDRFSGHQFPNYSSELNVNALLLGDSALYLCASSPGRRSQPQHFGDGTRLSIL.